This entry concerns a single T cell receptor beta chain. This clonotype has just a few counts. Its antigen has not been determined. Base quality data are lacking; no much larger clone is found one base away. The data stem from a study of response to subunit inactivated influenza vaccine (dated by TCRdb to the late 2010s). With respect to the entire study: To follow how T cells responded to a trivalent subunit inactivated influenza vaccine, the researchers relied on deep quantitative profiling of the T cell receptor repertoire. Results the study describes overall, beyond this receptor: According to the authors, only a limited number of new T cells may be recruited by each seasonal influenza vaccination.

The CDR3 numbers 13 residues from cysteine through phenylalanine. Only the CDR3 DNA stays, 39 bases, in frame from base 1. The germline V gene yields SQVTM for CDR1 and ANQGSEA for CDR2. Trimming takes 4 bases from V and 1 base from J, and the germline ends sit 9 bases apart. Libraries were made using RT-PCR. Instrument used: Illumina HiSeq 2500. The public reads were run again by TCRdb, first through fastp at Q25 and then through MiXCR, and only productive beta chains were kept. Rows with one shared CDR3 protein collapse into an entry with the most common genes and DNA. The sample profile shows under 950,000 distinct CDR3 sequences; about 20% of them were found once. Of the sample, 10% is held by the ten largest clones.

The sequence joins TRBV29-1 to TRBJ2-3; the D gene assignment is perhaps TRBD1 or TRBD2, with each matching 5 bases. This receptor was obtained from a man aged 50-60 years who received an inactivated influenza vaccine. Donor details come from another sample of the same person, matched by shared clones. The specimen was PBMCs from blood, collected less than 6 days after vaccination. In nucleotide form, the sequence is TGCAGCGTTGGTAGGGACCGCACAGATACGCAGTATTTT. This encodes CSVGRDRTDTQYF.